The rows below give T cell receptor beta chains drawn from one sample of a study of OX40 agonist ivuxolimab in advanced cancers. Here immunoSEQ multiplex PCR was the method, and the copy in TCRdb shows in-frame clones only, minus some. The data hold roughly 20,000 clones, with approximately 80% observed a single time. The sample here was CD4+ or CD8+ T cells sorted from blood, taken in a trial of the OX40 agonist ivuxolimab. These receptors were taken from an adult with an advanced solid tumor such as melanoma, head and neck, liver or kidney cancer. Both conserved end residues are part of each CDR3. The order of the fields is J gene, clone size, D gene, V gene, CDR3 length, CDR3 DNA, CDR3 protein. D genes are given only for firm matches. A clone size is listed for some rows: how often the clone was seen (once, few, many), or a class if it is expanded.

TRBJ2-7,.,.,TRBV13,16,TGTGCCAGCAGCTTAGGCCGGGGAGGGGGGGCCTACGAGCAGTACTTC,CASSLGRGGGAYEQYF
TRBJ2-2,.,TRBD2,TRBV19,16,TGTGCCAGTAAAAGGCTAGCGGGGGCTTTCGCCGGGGAGCTGTTTTTT,CASKRLAGAFAGELFF
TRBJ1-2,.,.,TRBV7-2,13,TGTGCCAGCCGCGGAGCCACATTTTTTGGCTACACCTTC,CASRGATFFGYTF
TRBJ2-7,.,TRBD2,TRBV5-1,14,TGCGCCAGCAGCTTTAGCGGGGGCTCCTACGAGCAGTACTTC,CASSFSGGSYEQYF
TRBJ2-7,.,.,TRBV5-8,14,TGTGCCAGCAGCTTGGGTGGCGGAACCTACGAGCAGTACTTC,CASSLGGGTYEQYF
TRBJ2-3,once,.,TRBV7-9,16,TGTGCCAGCAGCTGGTCCCGGGACGGACGCACAGATACGCAGTATTTT,CASSWSRDGRTDTQYF
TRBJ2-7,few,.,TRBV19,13,TGTGCCAGTAGTCAGACCCCCACCTACGAGCAGTACTTC,CASSQTPTYEQYF
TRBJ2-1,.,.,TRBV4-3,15,TGCGCCAGCAGCCAAGACACGAGCTCCTACAATGAGCAGTTCTTC,CASSQDTSSYNEQFF
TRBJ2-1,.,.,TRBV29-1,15,TGCAGCGTTGAGGGCAGTTTGAGCTCCTACAATGAGCAGTTCTTC,CSVEGSLSSYNEQFF
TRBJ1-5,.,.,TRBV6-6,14,TGTGCCAGCAGTTACGGTAGTGGGAATCAGCCCCAGCATTTT,CASSYGSGNQPQHF